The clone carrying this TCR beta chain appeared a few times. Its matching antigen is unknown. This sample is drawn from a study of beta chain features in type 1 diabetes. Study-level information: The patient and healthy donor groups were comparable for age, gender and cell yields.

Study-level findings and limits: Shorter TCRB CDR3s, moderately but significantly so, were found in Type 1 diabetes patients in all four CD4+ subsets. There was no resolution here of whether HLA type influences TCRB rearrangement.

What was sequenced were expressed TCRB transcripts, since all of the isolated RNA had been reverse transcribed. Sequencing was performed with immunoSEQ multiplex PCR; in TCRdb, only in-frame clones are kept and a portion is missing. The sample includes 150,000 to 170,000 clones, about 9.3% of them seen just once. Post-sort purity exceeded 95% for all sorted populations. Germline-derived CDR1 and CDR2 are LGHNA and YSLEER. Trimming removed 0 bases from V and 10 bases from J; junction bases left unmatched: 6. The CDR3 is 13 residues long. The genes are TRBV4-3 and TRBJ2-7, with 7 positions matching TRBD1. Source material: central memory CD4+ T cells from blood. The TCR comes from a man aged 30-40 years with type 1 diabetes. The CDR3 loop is CASSQDRQGIQYF. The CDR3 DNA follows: TGCGCCAGCAGCCAAGACCGACAGGGTATACAGTACTTC.